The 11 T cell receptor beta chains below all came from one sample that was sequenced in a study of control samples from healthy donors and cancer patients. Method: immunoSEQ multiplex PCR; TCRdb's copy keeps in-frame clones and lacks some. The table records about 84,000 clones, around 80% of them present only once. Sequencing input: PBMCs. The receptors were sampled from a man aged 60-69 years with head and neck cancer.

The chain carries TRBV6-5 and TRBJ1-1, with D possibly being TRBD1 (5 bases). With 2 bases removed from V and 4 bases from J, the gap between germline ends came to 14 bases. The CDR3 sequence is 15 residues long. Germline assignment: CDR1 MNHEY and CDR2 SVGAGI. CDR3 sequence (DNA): TGTGCCAGCAGTTACGGCCCCAGGGTGGTCACTGAAGCTTTCTTT. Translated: CASSYGPRVVTEAFF.

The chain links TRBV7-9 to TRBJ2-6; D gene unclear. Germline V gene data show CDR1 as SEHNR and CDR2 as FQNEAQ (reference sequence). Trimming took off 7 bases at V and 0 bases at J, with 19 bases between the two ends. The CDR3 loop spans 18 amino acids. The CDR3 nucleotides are TGTGCCAGCAACCCGATAACCCGCCCAACCTCTGGGGCCAACGTCCTGACTTTC. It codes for CASNPITRPTSGANVLTF.

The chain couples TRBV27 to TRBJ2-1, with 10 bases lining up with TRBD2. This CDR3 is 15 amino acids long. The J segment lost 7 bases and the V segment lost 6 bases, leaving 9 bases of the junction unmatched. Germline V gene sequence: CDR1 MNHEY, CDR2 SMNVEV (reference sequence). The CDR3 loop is CASSLSGRARNEQFF. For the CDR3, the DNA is TGTGCCAGCAGCCTCAGCGGGAGGGCCAGAAATGAGCAGTTCTTC.

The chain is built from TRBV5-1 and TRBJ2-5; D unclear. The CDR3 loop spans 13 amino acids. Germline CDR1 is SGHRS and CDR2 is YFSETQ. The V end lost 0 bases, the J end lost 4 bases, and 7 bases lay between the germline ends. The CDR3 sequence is CASSLESVETQYF. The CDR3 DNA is TGCGCCAGCAGCTTGGAATCGGTAGAGACCCAGTACTTC. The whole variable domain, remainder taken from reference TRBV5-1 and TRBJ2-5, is KAGVTQTPRYLIKTRGQQVTLSCSPISGHRSVSWYQQTPGQGLQFLFEYFSETQRNKGNFPGRFSGRQFSNSRSEMNVSTLELGDSALYLCASSLESVETQYFGPGTRLLVL.

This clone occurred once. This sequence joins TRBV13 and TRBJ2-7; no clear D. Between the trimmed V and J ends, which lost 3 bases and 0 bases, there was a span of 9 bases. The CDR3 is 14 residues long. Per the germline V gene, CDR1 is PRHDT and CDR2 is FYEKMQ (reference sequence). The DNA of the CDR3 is TGTGCCAGCAGCTTCCTTGTGAGCTCCTACGAGCAGTACTTC. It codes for CASSFLVSSYEQYF.

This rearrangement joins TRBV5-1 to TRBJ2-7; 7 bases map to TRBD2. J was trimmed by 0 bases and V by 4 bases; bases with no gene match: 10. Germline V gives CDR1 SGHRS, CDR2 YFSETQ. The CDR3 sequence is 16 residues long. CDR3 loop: CASSPTLAVSSYEQYF. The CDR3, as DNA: TGCGCCAGCAGCCCGACCCTAGCGGTTAGCTCCTACGAGCAGTACTTC.

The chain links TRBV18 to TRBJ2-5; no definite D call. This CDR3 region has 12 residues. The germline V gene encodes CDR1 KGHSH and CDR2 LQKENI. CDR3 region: CAATWGQETQYF. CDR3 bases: TGTGCGGCCACCTGGGGTCAAGAGACCCAGTACTTC.

The CDR3 nucleotides are TGTGCCAGCAGTGGGCGGCGGGAGCACGAGCAGTACTTC. This gives the protein CASSGRREHEQYF. The chain combines TRBV12-3 or TRBV12-4 with TRBJ2-7; TRBD2 agrees at 7 bases. Trimming at V came to 5 bases and at J to 5 bases, leaving 6 bases not matched to a gene. This CDR3 spans 13 amino acids.

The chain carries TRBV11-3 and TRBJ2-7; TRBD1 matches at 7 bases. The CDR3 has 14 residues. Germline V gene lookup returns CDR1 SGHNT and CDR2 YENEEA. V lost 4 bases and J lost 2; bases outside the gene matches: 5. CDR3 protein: CASSSHGQAYEQYF. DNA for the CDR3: TGTGCCAGCAGCTCCCATGGACAGGCCTACGAGCAGTACTTC.

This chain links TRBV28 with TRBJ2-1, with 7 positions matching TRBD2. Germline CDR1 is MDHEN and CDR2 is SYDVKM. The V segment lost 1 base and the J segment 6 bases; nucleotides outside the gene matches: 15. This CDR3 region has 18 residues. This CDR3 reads CASSLFYGSGTSGNEQFF. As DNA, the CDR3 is TGTGCCAGCAGTTTATTCTACGGAAGCGGGACCTCGGGCAATGAGCAGTTCTTC.

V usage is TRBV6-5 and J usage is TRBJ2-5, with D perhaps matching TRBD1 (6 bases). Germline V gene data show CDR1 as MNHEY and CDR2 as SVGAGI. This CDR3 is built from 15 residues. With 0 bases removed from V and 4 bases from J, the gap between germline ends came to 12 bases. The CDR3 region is CASSYSGRGRETQYF. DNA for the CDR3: TGTGCCAGCAGTTACTCTGGCAGGGGCCGAGAGACCCAGTACTTC.